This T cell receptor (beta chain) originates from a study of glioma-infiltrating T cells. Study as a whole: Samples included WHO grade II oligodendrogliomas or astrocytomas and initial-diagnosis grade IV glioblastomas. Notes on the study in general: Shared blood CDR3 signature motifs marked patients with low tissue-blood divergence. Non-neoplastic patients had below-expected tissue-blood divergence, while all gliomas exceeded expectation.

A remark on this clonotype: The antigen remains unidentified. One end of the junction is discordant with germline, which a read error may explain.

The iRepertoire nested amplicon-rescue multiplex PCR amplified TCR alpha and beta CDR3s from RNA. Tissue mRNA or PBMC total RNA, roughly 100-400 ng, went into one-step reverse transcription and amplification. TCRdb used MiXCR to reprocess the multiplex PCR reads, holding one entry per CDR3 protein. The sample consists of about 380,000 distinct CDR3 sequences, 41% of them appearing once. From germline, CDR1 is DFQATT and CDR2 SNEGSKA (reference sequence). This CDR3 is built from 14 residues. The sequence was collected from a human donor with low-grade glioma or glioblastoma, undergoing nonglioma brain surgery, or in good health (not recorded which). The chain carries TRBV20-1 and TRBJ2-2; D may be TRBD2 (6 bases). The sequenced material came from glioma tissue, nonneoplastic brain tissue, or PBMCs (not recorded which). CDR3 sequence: CSASPSVNIGELFF. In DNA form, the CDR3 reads TGCAGTGCTAGCCCTAGCGTGAACATCGGGGAGCTGTTTTTT.